This TCR beta chain was obtained from a study of T cells in Graves' hyperthyroidism and ophthalmopathy. Overall study results and limits: Appearing also in blood were most of the thyroid clonotypes expanded above 0.001.

Points on this clonotype: What it recognizes is unknown.

The CDR3 runs to 14 residues. Germline CDR1 and CDR2: MNHEY and SMNVEV (reference sequence). Losses at the gene ends were 2 bases for V and 3 bases for J; bases not matched to a gene: 3. Amplified TCR beta CDR3 regions derived from RNA transcripts. When the TCR CDR3 underwent first-round RT-PCR, the HTBI primer set was used. TCRdb re-derived calls from the multiplex PCR reads in MiXCR, one entry per CDR3 protein. The profile shows around 760,000 distinct CDR3 sequences, 30% to 40% of them singletons. It was considered stable Graves' hyperthyroidism when ophthalmopathy did not progress within 18 months. On the basis of clinical symptoms, serum thyroxine and TRAb, thyroid ultrasound and orbital computed tomography, diagnoses were made.

Sequences were obtained from blood. The gene calls are TRBV27 and TRBJ2-7; TRBD1 aligns across 8 bases. This clonotype was sampled from a woman between 35 and 50 years old with Graves' hyperthyroidism. CDR3 amino acids: CASSLKGQDYEQYF. CDR3 in DNA: TGTGCCAGCAGTTTAAAGGGACAGGACTACGAGCAGTACTTC.